The entry that follows covers one T cell receptor (beta chain) sequence. This sample was taken from a study of T cell responses to AZD1222 COVID-19 vaccine. The protocol was immunoSEQ multiplex PCR, while the TCRdb copy is restricted to in-frame clones and leaves out a portion. The sample has approximately 90,000 clones; approximately 90% are singletons. The CDR3 consists of 15 residues. Germline V gene data show CDR1 as SGHVS and CDR2 as FQNEAQ. V gave up 5 bases and J gave up 10 bases, with 21 bases separating them. The genes are TRBV7-8 and TRBJ2-1, with D uncertain. The receptor's source is an adult in good health. Sample: peripheral blood, taken on day 0 of AZD1222 vaccination. Written as DNA, the CDR3 is TGTGCCAGCAGCCCCCCGAGATCTCGGCCGGGCGAGCAGTTCTTC. Encoded protein: CASSPPRSRPGEQFF.